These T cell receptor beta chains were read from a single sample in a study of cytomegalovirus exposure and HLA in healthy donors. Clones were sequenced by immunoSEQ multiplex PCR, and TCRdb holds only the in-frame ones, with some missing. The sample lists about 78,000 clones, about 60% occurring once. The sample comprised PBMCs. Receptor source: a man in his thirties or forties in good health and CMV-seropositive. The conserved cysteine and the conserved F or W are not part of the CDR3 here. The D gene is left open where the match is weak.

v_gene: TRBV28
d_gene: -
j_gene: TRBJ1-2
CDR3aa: ASGLNYGYT

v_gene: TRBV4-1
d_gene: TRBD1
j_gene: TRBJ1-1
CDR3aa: ASSLWAGTETEAF

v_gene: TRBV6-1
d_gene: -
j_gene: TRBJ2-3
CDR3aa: ASSESGSQADTQY

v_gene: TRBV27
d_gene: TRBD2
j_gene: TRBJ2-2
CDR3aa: ASSRGGFDTGELF

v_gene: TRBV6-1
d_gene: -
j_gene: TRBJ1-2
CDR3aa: ASSESLGLGGYT

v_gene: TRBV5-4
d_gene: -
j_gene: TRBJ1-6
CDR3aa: ASSLAGSNSPLH

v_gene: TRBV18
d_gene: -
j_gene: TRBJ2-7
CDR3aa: ASSPLKREYSYEQY

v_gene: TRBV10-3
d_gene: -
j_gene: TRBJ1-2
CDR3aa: AISGGGGDGYT

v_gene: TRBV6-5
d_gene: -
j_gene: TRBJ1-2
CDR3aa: ASGGRESYGYT

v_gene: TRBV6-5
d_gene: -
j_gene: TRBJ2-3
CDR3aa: ASSPPGGGTDTQY

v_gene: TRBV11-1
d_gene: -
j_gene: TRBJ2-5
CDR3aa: ASSSGAQETQY

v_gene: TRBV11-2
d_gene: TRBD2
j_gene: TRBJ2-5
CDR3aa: ASSPGLAGPRETQY

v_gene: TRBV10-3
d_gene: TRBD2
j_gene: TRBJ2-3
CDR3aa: AIRGDTDTQY

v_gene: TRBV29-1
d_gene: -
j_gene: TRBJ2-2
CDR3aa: SVSGRGSNTGELF

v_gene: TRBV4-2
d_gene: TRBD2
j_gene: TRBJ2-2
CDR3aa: ASSQGGGAGTGELF

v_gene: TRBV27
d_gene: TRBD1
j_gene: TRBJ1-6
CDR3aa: ASSLYGQGARNSPLH